The 19 T cell receptor beta chains below come from one sample, sequenced in a study of early stage breast cancer tumors. Clones were sequenced by immunoSEQ multiplex PCR, and TCRdb holds only the in-frame ones, with some missing. The sample holds over 5,000 clones, about 70% seen once. The material sequenced was breast tumor tissue. Source of these receptors: a person between 55 and 70 years old with breast cancer.

This chain links TRBV9 with TRBJ1-1, with D perhaps matching TRBD1 (6 bases). V was clipped by 3 bases and J by 7 bases, with 13 bases between them. Germline CDR1 and CDR2: SGDLS and YYNGEE. The CDR3 contains 13 residues. This CDR3 is CASSGWEGGEAFF. CDR3 in DNA: TGTGCCAGCAGCGGATGGGAAGGGGGTGAAGCTTTCTTT.

The CDR3, as DNA: TGTGCCAGCAGTGCCCCACCCGGAGGGGGGTCCACTGAAGCTTTCTTT. This encodes CASSAPPGGGSTEAFF. This chain joins TRBV2 and TRBJ1-1, with D possibly matching TRBD1 (6 bases). The germline gives CDR1 SNHLY, CDR2 FYNNEI. The V gene lost 4 bases and the J gene lost 4 bases, with 19 bases spanning the gap. The CDR3 runs to 16 residues.

The chain is built from TRBV5-6 and TRBJ2-3; D is unresolved. The CDR3 has 15 residues. Germline V lookup: CDR1 SGHDT, CDR2 YYEEEE. Trimming shortened V by 5 bases and J by 2 bases, and 15 bases separated the two germline ends. The CDR3 region has the DNA TGTGCCAGCAGTATGGACGGAAGCTACACAGATACGCAGTATTTT. Translated, it gives CASSMDGSYTDTQYF.

This clone appeared once. The chain employs TRBV6-4 and TRBJ1-2; D perhaps matches TRBD1 (6 bases). The germline gives CDR1 MRHNA, CDR2 SNTAGT. The CDR3 runs 13 residues. V was cut by 11 bases and J by 6 bases, with 19 bases left in between. In DNA form, the CDR3 reads TGTGCCGGAGTTACAGGGTCCATGGATGGCTACACCTTC. It encodes CAGVTGSMDGYTF.

The chain joins TRBV7-8 to TRBJ1-5; D unclear. V gave up 1 base and J gave up 6 bases, with 19 bases separating them. The CDR3 is 17 residues long. The germline CDR1 and CDR2 sequences are SGHVS and FQNEAQ. The CDR3 coding sequence is TGTGCCAGCAGCTTAGATTTTCGGAGGGATCGGAGTCAGCCCCAGCATTTT. This codes for CASSLDFRRDRSQPQHF.

The chain uses TRBV27 and TRBJ2-6, with D hard to call. Germline values: CDR1 MNHEY, CDR2 SMNVEV (reference sequence). V was trimmed by 10 bases and J by 1 base, leaving 5 bases between them. CDR3 size: 12 residues. The CDR3 DNA is TGTGCCACATCATCTGGGGCCAACGTCCTGACTTTC. Translated, it gives CATSSGANVLTF.

The chain employs TRBV30 and TRBJ2-4; a weak D match, TRBD1 (6 bases). The V gene's germline CDR1 is GTSNPN and CDR2 SVGIG (reference sequence). V was shortened by 2 bases and J by 0 bases, with 11 bases between the two germline ends. The CDR3 extends over 15 amino acids. CDR3 region: CAWSTGFGAKNIQYF. DNA for the CDR3: TGTGCCTGGAGTACAGGGTTCGGAGCCAAAAACATTCAGTACTTC.

This clone was found a few times. The chain is built from TRBV7-9 and TRBJ1-4, with D maybe TRBD1 (6 bases). CDR1 is SEHNR and CDR2 is FQNEAQ in the germline V gene (reference sequence). Trimming cost V 3 bases and J 10 bases, with 18 bases left between them. This CDR3 spans 15 amino acids. The CDR3 nucleotides read TGTGCCAGCAGCTTGACAACCACAGGGTCGGGAAAACTGTTTTTT. It yields the protein CASSLTTTGSGKLFF. Complete variable domain (other parts from reference TRBV7-9 and TRBJ1-4): DTGVSQNPRHKITKRGQNVTFRCDPISEHNRLYWYRQTLGQGPEFLTYFQNEAQLEKSRLLSDRFSAERPKGSFSTLEIQRTEQGDSAMYLCASSLTTTGSGKLFFGSGTQLSVL.

The chain joins TRBV5-1 to TRBJ2-2; TRBD1 aligns across 8 bases. In germline, CDR1 is SGHRS, CDR2 YFSETQ. The CDR3 is 15 amino acids. V gave up 2 bases and J gave up 1 base; unmatched junction bases: 1. This CDR3 reads CASSLTGGNTGELFF. In nucleotides, the CDR3 is TGCGCCAGCAGCTTAACAGGGGGGAACACCGGGGAGCTGTTTTTT.

The chain employs TRBV18 and TRBJ2-5, with a possible D match to TRBD2 (5 bases). The CDR3 is 14 residues long. Trimming stripped 0 bases from V and 3 bases from J, with 8 bases between. Germline CDR1 KGHSH, CDR2 LQKENI. CDR3 protein: CASSPPTGKETQYF. CDR3 nucleotides: TGTGCCAGCTCACCACCGACCGGGAAAGAGACCCAGTACTTC.

The chain joins TRBV7-9 to TRBJ2-5; 9 positions match TRBD2. Germline assignment: CDR1 SEHNR and CDR2 FQNEAQ (reference sequence). V lost 8 bases to trimming and J lost 5 bases; unmatched junction nucleotides: 15. This CDR3 has 16 residues. CDR3 region: CASPPSGASGMETQYF. The CDR3 DNA sequence: TGTGCCAGCCCACCATCAGGGGCTAGCGGGATGGAGACCCAGTACTTC.

The CDR3 DNA reads as TGTGCCATCAGTGGGGGTGAAAAACTGTTTTTT. Translating gives CAISGGEKLFF. The rearrangement joins TRBV10-3 to TRBJ1-4; no reliable D call. Germline loops: CDR1 ENHRY, CDR2 SYGVKD. Deletions cut 4 bases from V and 7 bases from J, with 4 bases between. The CDR3 sequence is 11 residues long.

The chain recombines TRBV4-2 with TRBJ1-1; D unclear. The V gene's germline CDR1 is LGHNA and CDR2 YNFKEQ. The CDR3 is 16 residues long. V was clipped by 5 bases and J by 2 bases, with 18 bases between them. CDR3 nucleotide sequence: TGTGCCAGCAGCAGCGTCATCTGGGCAGGCAACACTGAAGCTTTCTTT. This sequence encodes CASSSVIWAGNTEAFF.

The chain is built from TRBV18 and TRBJ1-1; TRBD1 matches at 10 bases. V shed 6 bases and J 3 bases; nucleotides not matched to a gene: 1. The CDR3 covers 13 residues. Germline CDR1 and CDR2: KGHSH and LQKENI. The CDR3: CASSGTGDTEAFF. The DNA for the CDR3 is TGTGCCAGCTCCGGGACAGGGGACACTGAAGCTTTCTTT.

This clone was seen more than once but under ten times. The chain recombines TRBV6-5 with TRBJ1-6; D is unresolved. Germline V CDR1 and CDR2: MNHEY, SVGAGI. The CDR3 consists of 14 residues. V was clipped by 4 bases and J by 6 bases, with 10 bases between them. The DNA of the CDR3 is TGTGCCAGCAGTTTGGGGTCTAGTAATTCACCCCTCCACTTT. Residues: CASSLGSSNSPLHF.

The chain joins TRBV10-3 to TRBJ1-5; D might be TRBD1 (6 bases). The CDR3 extends over 16 amino acids. CDR1 and CDR2 (germline): ENHRY, SYGVKD. The V and J ends lost 7 bases and 1 base respectively, with 17 bases between them. The CDR3 region is CAITEGGLGSNQPQHF. In DNA form, the CDR3 reads TGTGCCATCACCGAGGGGGGACTTGGAAGCAATCAGCCCCAGCATTTT.

V and J are TRBV11-2 and TRBJ1-2, with TRBD1 identical over 7 bases. Losses at the gene ends were 4 bases for V and 4 bases for J; bases not matched to a gene: 9. The CDR3 length is 15 residues. Germline V gives CDR1 SGHAT, CDR2 FQNNGV. DNA for the CDR3: TGTGCCAGCAGCTCGACAGGGAGGGGAGGCTATGGCTACACCTTC. Its translation: CASSSTGRGGYGYTF.

The chain carries TRBV4-1 and TRBJ1-5; TRBD1 might be the D (5 bases). The ends were cut back, 2 bases at V and 1 base at J, with 21 bases in the middle. Germline V lookup: CDR1 MGHRA, CDR2 YSYEKL. This CDR3 region has 19 residues. The CDR3 loop reads CASSQWGGGFTPSNQPQHF. The CDR3 DNA reads TGCGCCAGCAGCCAATGGGGGGGAGGGTTTACCCCCAGCAATCAGCCCCAGCATTTT.

This clone was observed a few times. The V call is TRBV27, the J call TRBJ1-5; 7 bases agree with TRBD1. V gave up 6 bases and J gave up 5 bases; unmatched junction bases: 10. The germline V gene has CDR1 MNHEY and CDR2 SMNVEV (reference sequence). There are 15 residues in the CDR3. CDR3 DNA: TGTGCCAGCAGGTCTGACAGGGCCGTCCATCAGCCCCAGCATTTT. It codes for CASRSDRAVHQPQHF.